A selection of T cell receptor beta chains follows, all from one sample in a study of PD-1 blockade in classical Hodgkin lymphoma. The data were produced by immunoSEQ multiplex PCR, yet TCRdb's version contains in-frame clones alone and is incomplete. The sample consists of 8,000 to 10,000 clones, roughly 80% of them appearing once. The sequenced sample was CD4+ T cells from blood, obtained before the fourth cycle of nivolumab. The receptors were sampled from a human donor with classical Hodgkin lymphoma. The CDR3 runs from the conserved cysteine through the conserved F or W. A D gene is named only where the DNA matches it firmly. Expanded clones get a size class; other rows say once, few or many, or leave the size out.

J gene | clone size | D gene | V gene | CDR3 DNA | CDR3 protein
TRBJ1-6 | NA | NA | TRBV18 | TGTGCCAGCTCACCTTCGAAGAACCGTAATTCACCCCTCCACTTT | CASSPSKNRNSPLHF
TRBJ1-4 | NA | TRBD1 | TRBV4-2 | TGTGCCAGCAGCCCCGACAGGGGGGATGAAAAACTGTTTTTT | CASSPDRGDEKLFF
TRBJ2-3 | NA | NA | TRBV6-1 | TGTGCCAGCAGTGAATCAGGTTTAGGTACGCAGTATTTT | CASSESGLGTQYF
TRBJ2-2 | once | NA | TRBV14 | TGTGCCAGCAGCCGAAGGGTAGCTTCGAACACCGGGGAGCTGTTTTTT | CASSRRVASNTGELFF
TRBJ2-2 | NA | NA | TRBV11-2 | TGTGCCAGCACCTCCACTAGCGCCCAGGGGACCGGGGAGCTGTTTTTT | CASTSTSAQGTGELFF
TRBJ2-3 | few | NA | TRBV2 | TGTGCCAGCAGCGCCATAGAAGCAGATACGCAGTATTTT | CASSAIEADTQYF
TRBJ2-3 | NA | TRBD1 | TRBV5-1 | TGCGCCAGCAGCTTTTCGGACAGGGAGGATACGCAGTATTTT | CASSFSDREDTQYF
TRBJ2-3 | NA | TRBD1 | TRBV7-8 | TGTGCCAGCAGCGCCCACCGGGACAGGGTTGCAGATACGCAGTATTTT | CASSAHRDRVADTQYF
TRBJ1-6 | NA | NA | TRBV28 | TGTGCCAGCAGTCTTCGGTCGGTTAATTCACCCCTCCACTTT | CASSLRSVNSPLHF
TRBJ1-2 | once | TRBD1 | TRBV7-2 | TGTGCCAGCGACTCTGCACAAGGGACAGGGGGCGCGTCAGGCTATGGCTACACCTTC | CASDSAQGTGGASGYGYTF
TRBJ2-3 | NA | NA | TRBV6-5 | TGTGCCAGCAGTAGACAGTGGGAGGATACGCAGTATTTT | CASSRQWEDTQYF
TRBJ1-2 | NA | TRBD1 | TRBV5-1 | TGCGCCAGCAGCAGTAGACAGGGGGCGCAGTCTACTGGCTACACCTTC | CASSSRQGAQSTGYTF
TRBJ1-5 | NA | NA | TRBV7-9 | TGTGCCAGCAGCCCTAGAAGCCAGGGCAATCAGCCCCAGCATTTT | CASSPRSQGNQPQHF
TRBJ1-1 | once | NA | TRBV28 | TGTGCCAGCAGTTCCTTGGCAGGGGATTTAGGAACTGAAGCCTTCTTT | CASSSLAGDLGTEAFF
TRBJ1-3 | NA | NA | TRBV7-9 | TGTGCCAGCAGCAAAACCTCTCCGGGGCCCCACTCTGGAAACACCATATATTTT | CASSKTSPGPHSGNTIYF
TRBJ1-2 | few | NA | TRBV18 | TGTGCCAGCTCACCTTCCGGGGATGGCTACACCTTC | CASSPSGDGYTF
TRBJ1-5 | NA | NA | TRBV12-2 | TGTGCAAGTCGCTTAGTCCAGACAGACTTTAGCAATCAGCCCCAGCATTTT | CASRLVQTDFSNQPQHF
TRBJ1-5 | NA | NA | TRBV10-1 | TGCGCCAGCAGCGCCGAAACGGCGGGCGGTCAGCCCCAGCATTTT | CASSAETAGGQPQHF
TRBJ2-7 | NA | TRBD1 | TRBV5-1 | TGCGCCAGCAGCTTGGGTACAGGGGGCGCGGGGGAGCAGTACTTC | CASSLGTGGAGEQYF
TRBJ1-1 | NA | NA | TRBV5-1 | TGCGCCAGCAGCTACAGCAGCGGAAGCACTGAAGCTTTCTTT | CASSYSSGSTEAFF
TRBJ1-1 | NA | NA | TRBV4-1 | TGCGCCAGCAGCCAAGGGTTTGCCAAGGGCTACACTGAAGCTTTCTTT | CASSQGFAKGYTEAFF
TRBJ1-5 | NA | TRBD1 | TRBV5-6 | TGTGCCAGCAGCCAATTATTAAAAGGACAGGGCGATCAGCCCCAGCATTTT | CASSQLLKGQGDQPQHF
TRBJ1-2 | NA | NA | TRBV4-3 | TGCGCCAGCAGCGAACAGGGTAACTATGGCTACACCTTC | CASSEQGNYGYTF
TRBJ1-2 | NA | TRBD1 | TRBV28 | TGTGCCAGCAGTGCGGACAGGGTCGACTATGGCTACACCTTC | CASSADRVDYGYTF
TRBJ2-3 | NA | NA | TRBV18 | TGTGCCAGCTCACGACCAGGGGATACGCAGTATTTT | CASSRPGDTQYF
TRBJ1-2 | NA | NA | TRBV4-1 | TGCGCCAGCAGCCAAGAGGAAGCTAATGGCTACACCTTC | CASSQEEANGYTF
TRBJ1-4 | NA | NA | TRBV5-1 | TGCGCCAGCAGCACTACAGGGAACGGTGAAAAACTGTTTTTT | CASSTTGNGEKLFF
TRBJ1-4 | NA | TRBD1 | TRBV2 | TGTGCCAGCAAAGGAGGGGGCAATGAAAAACTGTTTTTT | CASKGGGNEKLFF
TRBJ1-1 | NA | TRBD1 | TRBV28 | TGTGCCAGCGGGACGGGACAGGGGCAGCGAAAAGCTTTCTTT | CASGTGQGQRKAFF
TRBJ2-3 | NA | NA | TRBV15 | TGTGCCACCAGCAGAGTGGGGGCCCCAGATACGCAGTATTTT | CATSRVGAPDTQYF
TRBJ1-5 | NA | TRBD1 | TRBV30 | TGTGCCTGGAGTGTAGGGACAGCTAGCAATCAGCCCCAGCATTTT | CAWSVGTASNQPQHF
TRBJ1-4 | NA | TRBD1 | TRBV19 | TGTGCCAGTAATGACAGGGGGCCTAATGAAAAACTGTTTTTT | CASNDRGPNEKLFF
TRBJ2-3 | NA | NA | TRBV2 | TGTGCCAGCACGACAGCAGATACGCAGTATTTT | CASTTADTQYF
TRBJ1-6 | NA | NA | TRBV28 | TGTGCCAGCACCTTCCGGGACCCCTCATATTCACCCCTCCACTTT | CASTFRDPSYSPLHF
TRBJ2-5 | few | NA | TRBV4-2 | TGTGCCAGCAGCCCATCCGCACAGGGAGGAGAGACCCAGTACTTC | CASSPSAQGGETQYF
TRBJ2-2 | NA | NA | TRBV11-1 | TGTGCCAGCAGCGTCAGGACTGTCTCGAACACCGGGGAGCTGTTTTTT | CASSVRTVSNTGELFF
TRBJ2-2 | NA | TRBD1 | TRBV29-1 | TGCAGCGTTGGGGACAGGACTCGCGCGAACACCGGGGAGCTGTTTTTT | CSVGDRTRANTGELFF
TRBJ1-4 | NA | NA | TRBV4-1 | TGCGCCAGCAGCCAAGATCCCGCGTCATCGCATAATGAAAAACTGTTTTTT | CASSQDPASSHNEKLFF
TRBJ2-4 | few | TRBD1 | TRBV5-5 | TGTGCCAGCAGCTTGACGGGACAGGAGCTAGCCAAAAACATTCAGTACTTC | CASSLTGQELAKNIQYF
TRBJ2-3 | NA | TRBD2 | TRBV6-5 | TGTGCCAGCAGACCGCGGGGGGTCGGGGGAGATACGCAGTATTTT | CASRPRGVGGDTQYF
TRBJ2-6 | NA | NA | TRBV18 | TGTGCCAGCTCCCCGGGGGACAGAACGTCTGGGGCCAACGTCCTGACTTTC | CASSPGDRTSGANVLTF
TRBJ2-1 | NA | TRBD1 | TRBV30 | TGTGCCTGGAGTGCACGCTATGCCGACAGGGGTTGGAATGAGCAGTTCTTC | CAWSARYADRGWNEQFF
TRBJ1-3 | NA | NA | TRBV7-2 | TGTGCCAGCAGCTTAATGAGCGCTGGAAACACCATATATTTT | CASSLMSAGNTIYF
TRBJ2-6 | NA | NA | TRBV19 | TGTGCCAGTGGCAGTGGACAGTTTTCTGGGGCCAACGTCCTGACTTTC | CASGSGQFSGANVLTF
TRBJ1-1 | NA | NA | TRBV6-5 | TGTGCCAGCAATCCTCCCCGGGATAAAGAGAAAGCTTTCTTT | CASNPPRDKEKAFF
TRBJ1-4 | NA | NA | TRBV30 | TGTGCCTGGAGTTTTGGGGGAGCTAATGAAAAACTGTTTTTT | CAWSFGGANEKLFF
TRBJ1-1 | once | NA | TRBV29-1 | TGCAGCGTTCGGGCGGCGAACACTGAAGCTTTCTTT | CSVRAANTEAFF
TRBJ1-5 | NA | TRBD1 | TRBV19 | TGTGCCAGTAGTATACGGACAGGGAGTAATCAGCCCCAGCATTTT | CASSIRTGSNQPQHF